A selection of T cell receptor beta chains follows, all from one sample in a study of blood T cell repertoires in COVID-19. Clones were sequenced by immunoSEQ multiplex PCR, and TCRdb holds only the in-frame ones, with some missing. The sample gives over 100,000 clones, about 70% of which show up once; about 1.9% is in the top ten. Sequenced: peripheral blood. These TCRs come from a woman in her 70s with acute or convalescent COVID-19. Each CDR3 is given with its conserved first and last residue. The D gene is left open where the match is weak. Some rows have no size entry. The others give once, few or many, or a class for an expanded clone.

d_call	v_call	clone_size	j_call	cdr3_length	cdr3_nt	cdr3_aa
-	TRBV6-5	-	TRBJ1-5	14	TGTGCCAGCAGTTACTCAGGGAGGAGACAGCCCCAGCATTTT	CASSYSGRRQPQHF
TRBD1	TRBV7-7	-	TRBJ2-3	13	TGTGCTAGCAGCATCGGACAGGGTGATACGCAGTATTTT	CASSIGQGDTQYF
-	TRBV29-1	few	TRBJ1-5	13	TGCAGCGCATCAGACAGAAACAATCAGCCCCAGCATTTT	CSASDRNNQPQHF
-	TRBV10-1	once	TRBJ2-1	16	TGCGCCAGCAGTGGATTCCGGGACACCAACTACAATGAGCAGTTCTTC	CASSGFRDTNYNEQFF
TRBD1	TRBV5-1	-	TRBJ2-4	15	TGCGCCAGCAGCTTTTCGGACAGGGGGCTGAACATTCAGTACTTC	CASSFSDRGLNIQYF
TRBD1	TRBV15	-	TRBJ2-5	16	TGTGCCACCAGCAGAACCGGGACAGGGAGAGGTGAGACCCAGTACTTC	CATSRTGTGRGETQYF
-	TRBV5-6	-	TRBJ2-7	13	TGTGCCAGCAGCTTAGGGGCAGGGATCGAGCAGTACTTC	CASSLGAGIEQYF
-	TRBV12-3/TRBV12-4	-	TRBJ2-1	11	TGTGCCAGCAGCCGTGGAGGTGAGCAGTTCTTC	CASSRGGEQFF
TRBD1	TRBV5-4	-	TRBJ2-5	16	TGTGCCAGCAGCAAAGACGGACAGGGGTCATTAGAGACCCAGTACTTC	CASSKDGQGSLETQYF
-	TRBV11-2	-	TRBJ1-1	14	TGTGCCAGCAGCTTTATACAGGGGAACACTGAAGCTTTCTTT	CASSFIQGNTEAFF
-	TRBV2	few	TRBJ2-3	18	TGTGCCAGCAGTGAAATCCCGACAGCCACCCCGAGCACAGATACGCAGTATTTT	CASSEIPTATPSTDTQYF
TRBD1	TRBV18	-	TRBJ1-3	17	TGTGCCAGCTCTCCGACTACGGGACAGAGCTCTGGAAACACCATATATTTT	CASSPTTGQSSGNTIYF
TRBD2	TRBV7-6	-	TRBJ2-5	16	TGTGCCAGCAGCCCACGAGCGGGGGAACCTAAAGAGACCCAGTACTTC	CASSPRAGEPKETQYF
-	TRBV3-1/TRBV3-2	-	TRBJ2-1	11	TGTGCCAGCAGCCAAGGACTAGTGGAGTTCTTC	CASSQGLVEFF
-	TRBV9	-	TRBJ2-3	14	TGTGCCAGCAGCGTAGTACAGACCACAGATACGCAGTATTTT	CASSVVQTTDTQYF
TRBD1	TRBV11-2	-	TRBJ1-4	14	TGTGCCAGCAGCCTCCGGGACAGTAATGAAAAACTGTTTTTT	CASSLRDSNEKLFF
TRBD1	TRBV7-9	-	TRBJ1-2	15	TGTGCCAGCAGCACACGACAGGGGGCTGACTATGGCTACACCTTC	CASSTRQGADYGYTF
-	TRBV5-1	-	TRBJ2-1	14	TGCGCCAGCAGCCAGCAGACTAGTTGGGATGAGCAGTTCTTC	CASSQQTSWDEQFF
-	TRBV3-1/TRBV3-2	-	TRBJ2-7	14	TGTGCCAGCAGCCAAGGGCTAGGGGGCTACGAGCAGTACTTC	CASSQGLGGYEQYF
TRBD1	TRBV2	-	TRBJ1-3	14	TGTGCCAGTCATACAGGGGTCTCTGGAAACACCATATATTTT	CASHTGVSGNTIYF
-	TRBV19	once	TRBJ2-2	15	TGTGCCAGTAGTATGTTACAGGGCCATACCGGGGAGCTGTTTTTT	CASSMLQGHTGELFF
TRBD1	TRBV3-1/TRBV3-2	-	TRBJ1-2	15	TGTGCCAGCAGTATGATACAGGGGCCCCTCTATGGCTACACCTTC	CASSMIQGPLYGYTF
-	TRBV10-1	-	TRBJ2-5	14	TGCGCCAGCAGTGACTCAGGGAGGAGAGAGACCCAGTACTTC	CASSDSGRRETQYF
TRBD1	TRBV19	-	TRBJ1-2	14	TGTGCCAGTAGTACAGGGGGTTCCAACTATGGCTACACCTTC	CASSTGGSNYGYTF
-	TRBV14	-	TRBJ1-3	17	TGTGCCAGCAGCCAATCAAGGGGCGCAAAAGCTGGAAACACCATATATTTT	CASSQSRGAKAGNTIYF
TRBD1	TRBV6-5	-	TRBJ2-7	12	TGTGCCAGCAGCAGACAGGGGGACGAGCAGTACTTC	CASSRQGDEQYF
-	TRBV7-9	-	TRBJ2-4	13	TGTGCCAGCAGCCCCCTTGTCAAAAACATTCAGTACTTC	CASSPLVKNIQYF